Below, one TCR beta chain is given with its context. The antigen is not known. These data originate in a study of OX40 agonist ivuxolimab in advanced cancers. Findings of the study overall: Also present in some nonresponders was a low level of normalized T-cell clonal expansion.

CDR3 length: 13 amino acids. The V and J ends lost 11 bases and 5 bases, in that order; junction bases with no gene match: 8. Data came from immunoSEQ multiplex PCR; TCRdb stores just in-frame clones and leaves some out. This sample has approximately 81,000 clones; more than 85% occur once, and the top ten carry 13% to 15%. The TCR comes from an adult with an advanced solid tumor such as melanoma, head and neck, liver or kidney cancer. The V and J genes are TRBV6-7 and TRBJ2-5; 10 nucleotides agree with TRBD2. TRBV6-7 is classed as an ORF, of uncertain function. The specimen was CD4+ or CD8+ T cells sorted from blood, collected in a trial of the OX40 agonist ivuxolimab. In DNA form, the CDR3 reads TGTGCCCCAGGGCTAGCGGGGGATGAGACCCAGTACTTC. Its translation: CAPGLAGDETQYF.